This T cell receptor beta chain is from a study of T cells in Graves' hyperthyroidism and ophthalmopathy. The source material, RNA transcripts, was used to amplify TCR beta CDR3 regions. HTBI primers were employed in a first-round RT-PCR of the TCR CDR3. TCRdb re-called the multiplex PCR reads with MiXCR, one entry per CDR3 protein. Of about 570,000 distinct CDR3 sequences detected, 46% appear once; the ten largest clones hold around 19%. The ends lost 11 bases at V and 5 bases at J; junction bases unmatched: 14. Germline CDR1 reads SGHTA; CDR2 reads FQGNSA. This CDR3 comprises 15 residues. The TCR originated in an adult woman with Graves' disease, either hyperthyroidism or ophthalmopathy (not recorded which). The sample taken for sequencing was peripheral blood or thyroid tissue (not recorded which). The rearrangement links TRBV7-2 to TRBJ2-5; 10 bases line up with TRBD2. The CDR3 is CARAGVAGGRETQYF. Written as DNA, the CDR3 is TGTGCCCGCGCGGGAGTAGCGGGGGGCAGGGAGACCCAGTACTTC.